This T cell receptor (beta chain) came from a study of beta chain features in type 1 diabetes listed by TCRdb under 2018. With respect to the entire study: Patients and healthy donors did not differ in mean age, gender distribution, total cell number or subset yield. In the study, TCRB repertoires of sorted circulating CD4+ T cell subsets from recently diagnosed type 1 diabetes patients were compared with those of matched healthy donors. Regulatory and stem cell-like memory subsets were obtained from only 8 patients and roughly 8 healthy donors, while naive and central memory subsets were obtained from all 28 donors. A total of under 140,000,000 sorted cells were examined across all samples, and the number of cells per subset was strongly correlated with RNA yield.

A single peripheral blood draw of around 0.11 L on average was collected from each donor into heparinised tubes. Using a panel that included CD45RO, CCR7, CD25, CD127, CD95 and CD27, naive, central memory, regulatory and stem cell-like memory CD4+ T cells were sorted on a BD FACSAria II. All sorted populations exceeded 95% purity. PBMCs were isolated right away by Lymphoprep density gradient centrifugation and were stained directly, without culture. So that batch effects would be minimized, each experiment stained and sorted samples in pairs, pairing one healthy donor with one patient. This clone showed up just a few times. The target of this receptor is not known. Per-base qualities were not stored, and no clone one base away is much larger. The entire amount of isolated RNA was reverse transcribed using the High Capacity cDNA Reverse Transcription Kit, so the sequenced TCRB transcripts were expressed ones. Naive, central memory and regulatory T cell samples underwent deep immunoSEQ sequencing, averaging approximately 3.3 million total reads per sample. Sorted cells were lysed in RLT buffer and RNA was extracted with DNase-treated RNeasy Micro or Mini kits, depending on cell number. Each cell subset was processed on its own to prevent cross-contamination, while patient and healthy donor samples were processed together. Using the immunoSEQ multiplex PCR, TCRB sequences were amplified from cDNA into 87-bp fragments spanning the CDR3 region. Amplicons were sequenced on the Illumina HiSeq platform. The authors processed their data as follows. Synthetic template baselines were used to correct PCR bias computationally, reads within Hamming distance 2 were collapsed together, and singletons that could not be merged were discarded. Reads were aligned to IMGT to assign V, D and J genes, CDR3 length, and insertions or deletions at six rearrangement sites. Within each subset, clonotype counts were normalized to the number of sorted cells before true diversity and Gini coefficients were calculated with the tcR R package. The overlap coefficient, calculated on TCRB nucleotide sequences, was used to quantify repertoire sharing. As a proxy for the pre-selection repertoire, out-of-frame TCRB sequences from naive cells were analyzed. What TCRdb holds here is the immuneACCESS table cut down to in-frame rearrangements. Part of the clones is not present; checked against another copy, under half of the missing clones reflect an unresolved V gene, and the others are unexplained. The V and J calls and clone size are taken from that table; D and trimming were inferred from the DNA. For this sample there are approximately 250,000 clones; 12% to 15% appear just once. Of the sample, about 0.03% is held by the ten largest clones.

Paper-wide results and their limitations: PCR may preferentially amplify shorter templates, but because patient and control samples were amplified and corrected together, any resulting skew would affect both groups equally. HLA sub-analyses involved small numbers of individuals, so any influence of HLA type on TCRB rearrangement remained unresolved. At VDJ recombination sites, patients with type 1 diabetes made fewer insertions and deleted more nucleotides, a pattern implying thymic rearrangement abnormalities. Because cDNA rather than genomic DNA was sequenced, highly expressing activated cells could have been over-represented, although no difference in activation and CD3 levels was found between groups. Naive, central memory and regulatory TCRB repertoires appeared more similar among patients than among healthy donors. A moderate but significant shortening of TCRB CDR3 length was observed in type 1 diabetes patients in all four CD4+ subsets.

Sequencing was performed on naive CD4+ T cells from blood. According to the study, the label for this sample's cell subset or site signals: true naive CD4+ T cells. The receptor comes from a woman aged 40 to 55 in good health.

The bases are TGTGCCACCAGCAGAGATCGGGCGGGGCTCCAAGAGACCCAGTACTTC. Translation gives CATSRDRAGLQETQYF. The chain employs TRBV15 and TRBJ2-5, and perhaps TRBD2 as D gene, on 6 matching bases. The junction shows trimming of 0 bases on V and 1 base on J, plus 12 bases between the germline ends. From a lookup of the germline V gene (reference sequence), CDR1 and CDR2 are LNHNV and YYDKDF. Including cysteine and phenylalanine, the CDR3 has 16 amino acids. CDR3 DNA is the only sequence kept; it has 48 bases, read in frame from the first base.